The 17 T cell receptor beta chains below were found in one sample sequenced in a study of shared clonotypes between healthy human individuals. Using immunoSEQ multiplex PCR, the repertoire was profiled, and TCRdb retains in-frame clones only, with some absent. The sample includes more than 2 million clones, 85% to 95% of them seen just once. Sequenced sample: naive CD4+ T cells sorted from blood. The sample's subset: CD45RA+ positively selected. The origin of the receptors is a man between 18 and 29 years old in good health.

A word on this clone: The sample carries other DNA sequences with the same CDR3. The chain employs TRBV6-1 and TRBJ1-5, with D tentatively TRBD1 (5 bases). The germline V and J ends were trimmed by 6 bases and 0 bases, with 9 bases remaining between them. CDR1 and CDR2 (germline): MNHNS, SASEGT. The CDR3 sequence is 14 residues long. The CDR3 reads CASSRGDSNQPQHF. As DNA, the CDR3 is TGTGCCAGCAGCCGGGGGGATAGCAATCAGCCCCAGCATTTT.

The V call is TRBV25-1, the J call TRBJ2-7, with TRBD1 identical over 7 bases. This CDR3 region has 12 residues. Germline CDR1 and CDR2: MGHDK and SYGVNS. The CDR3, as DNA: TGTGGGAAGGACAGGAGAGCCTACGAGCAGTACTTC. Translation: CGKDRRAYEQYF.

The rearrangement joins TRBV29-1 to TRBJ1-1, with TRBD1 as a possible D gene (6 bases). The V gene's germline CDR1 is SQVTM and CDR2 ANQGSEA. The CDR3 has 13 amino acids. Trimming took 4 bases from V and 1 from J, leaving 10 bases between them. The CDR3 loop is CSVAGGANTEAFF. The CDR3 DNA reads TGCAGCGTTGCCGGGGGCGCGAACACTGAAGCTTTCTTT.

The rearrangement joins TRBV30 to TRBJ2-7; TRBD2 matches at 14 bases. This CDR3 region has 14 residues. Germline values: CDR1 GTSNPN, CDR2 SVGIG (reference sequence). V shed 5 bases, J shed 6 bases, and the junction held 6 bases outside the gene matches. The CDR3 loop is CAWQTSGRALEQYF. The DNA for the CDR3 is TGTGCCTGGCAGACTAGCGGGAGGGCCCTCGAGCAGTACTTC.

The chain links TRBV10-2 to TRBJ1-2, with D maybe TRBD1 (6 bases). The CDR3 is made up of 14 amino acids. In germline, CDR1 is WSHSY, CDR2 SAAADI. Trimming took 5 bases from V and 8 from J, leaving 18 bases between them. The CDR3, as DNA: TGCGCCAGCAGTTCGTGGGGGCGATCTTCCGGCTACACCTTC. As protein: CASSSWGRSSGYTF.

This chain links TRBV5-1 with TRBJ1-6; no clear D gene. Germline V gene lookup returns CDR1 SGHRS and CDR2 YFSETQ. This CDR3 spans 13 amino acids. V was cut by 4 bases and J by 12 bases, with 14 bases left in between. The CDR3 nucleotides are TGCGCCAGCAGCCCGGGAGCCCAAAAACCCCTCCACTTT. Translation gives CASSPGAQKPLHF.

The chain carries TRBV6-5 and TRBJ2-4; no definite D call. The CDR3 sequence is 11 residues long. V lost 6 bases, J lost 4 bases, and 4 bases lay in between. CDR1 is MNHEY, CDR2 SVGAGI, per germline. The CDR3 loop is CASRVKNIQYF. The CDR3 DNA is TGTGCCAGCAGGGTAAAAAACATTCAGTACTTC.

The chain combines TRBV2 with TRBJ2-3; either TRBD1 or TRBD2 may fit D (6 bases each). The CDR3 is 16 amino acids. Germline V CDR1 and CDR2: SNHLY, FYNNEI. V lost 8 bases to trimming and J lost 4 bases, with 22 bases between them. The CDR3 loop is CASGGPARGAPDTQYF. CDR3 in DNA: TGTGCCAGCGGGGGGCCCGCCCGAGGGGCCCCAGATACGCAGTATTTT.

The gene calls are TRBV6-4 and TRBJ1-1; D is unclear. This CDR3 is 13 amino acids long. Deletions cut 5 bases from V and 1 base from J, with 8 bases between. The germline V gene has CDR1 MRHNA and CDR2 SNTAGT. The CDR3 nucleotides are TGTGCCAGCAGTCGAGGGAAGAACACTGAAGCTTTCTTT. This encodes CASSRGKNTEAFF.

The chain employs TRBV19 and TRBJ1-2, with 7 bases matching TRBD1. Per the germline V gene, CDR1 is LNHDA and CDR2 is SQIVND (reference sequence). The junction had 7 bases not matched to a gene; V was cut back by 8 bases and J by 4 bases. The length of the CDR3 is 13 residues. The CDR3 DNA sequence: TGTGCCAGTCGACAGGGTGCTCCCTATGGCTACACCTTC. Translating it yields CASRQGAPYGYTF.

This clone was picked up one time. This rearrangement joins TRBV2 to TRBJ2-7; TRBD1 is a possible D gene (6 bases). Germline V gene lookup returns CDR1 SNHLY and CDR2 FYNNEI. V gave up 6 bases and J gave up 6 bases, with 15 bases separating them. The CDR3 extends over 13 amino acids. In DNA, the CDR3 is TGTGCCAGCAGGGGGGCAGGGTGGGGCGAGCAGTACTTC. It translates to CASRGAGWGEQYF.

The J gene is TRBJ2-3, the V gene TRBV29-1; possibly TRBD2 for D (6 bases). The length of the CDR3 is 13 residues. Deletions cut 3 bases from V and 6 bases from J, with 13 bases between. CDR1 is SQVTM and CDR2 is ANQGSEA in the germline V gene. The CDR3 protein is CSVDKGRSDTQYF. The DNA for the CDR3 is TGCAGCGTTGACAAGGGGAGGTCGGATACGCAGTATTTT.

This clone is a singleton in its sample. The chain recombines TRBV19 with TRBJ2-1; 8 bases match TRBD2. This CDR3 region has 16 residues. Germline CDR1 reads LNHDA; CDR2 reads SQIVND (reference sequence). Trimming took 7 bases from V and 0 from J; bases not matched to a gene: 8. The CDR3 loop is CASTSLAGSSYNEQFF. The CDR3 nucleotides are TGTGCCAGTACCTCATTAGCGGGGAGCTCCTACAATGAGCAGTTCTTC.

The gene calls are TRBV7-9 and TRBJ2-2; weak D call: TRBD2 (5 bases). Per germline, CDR1 SEHNR and CDR2 FQNEAQ (reference sequence). The CDR3 spans 16 residues. Trimming left V 5 bases short and J 0 bases short, with 13 bases between. The CDR3 DNA follows: TGTGCCAGCAGCCCCTTTTTCGGGGCGAACACCGGGGAGCTGTTTTTT. Its protein is CASSPFFGANTGELFF.

This clone was picked up a small number of times. This sample includes further DNA sequences coding for the same CDR3. V usage is TRBV19 and J usage is TRBJ1-5, with 7 positions matching TRBD1. Unmatched junction bases numbered 6, after V lost 9 bases and J lost 1 base. The CDR3 loop spans 14 amino acids. Germline V CDR1 and CDR2: LNHDA, SQIVND (reference sequence). The CDR3: CASRPTGSNQPQHF. The CDR3 DNA reads as TGTGCCAGCCGCCCGACAGGGAGCAATCAGCCCCAGCATTTT.

This clone was counted once. The junction differs from germline at one of its ends, possibly a read error. J is TRBJ2-2 and V is TRBV4-1; TRBD2 is a possible D gene (5 bases). The CDR3 sequence is 14 residues long. Germline V gives CDR1 MGHRA, CDR2 YSYEKL. This CDR3 reads CASSLALGAGELFF. The CDR3 coding sequence is TGTGCCAGCAGCTTGGCCCTCGGGGCCGGGGAGCTGTTTTTT.

CDR3 in DNA: TGCGCCAGCAGTCAGAGCTTAGGGGATGAGCAGTTCTTC. Amino acid sequence: CASSQSLGDEQFF. The chain links TRBV23-1 to TRBJ2-1; possibly TRBD1 for D (5 bases). TRBV23-1 has ORF status, its function being uncertain. The CDR3 contains 13 residues. Trimming cost V 3 bases and J 8 bases, with 11 bases left between them.